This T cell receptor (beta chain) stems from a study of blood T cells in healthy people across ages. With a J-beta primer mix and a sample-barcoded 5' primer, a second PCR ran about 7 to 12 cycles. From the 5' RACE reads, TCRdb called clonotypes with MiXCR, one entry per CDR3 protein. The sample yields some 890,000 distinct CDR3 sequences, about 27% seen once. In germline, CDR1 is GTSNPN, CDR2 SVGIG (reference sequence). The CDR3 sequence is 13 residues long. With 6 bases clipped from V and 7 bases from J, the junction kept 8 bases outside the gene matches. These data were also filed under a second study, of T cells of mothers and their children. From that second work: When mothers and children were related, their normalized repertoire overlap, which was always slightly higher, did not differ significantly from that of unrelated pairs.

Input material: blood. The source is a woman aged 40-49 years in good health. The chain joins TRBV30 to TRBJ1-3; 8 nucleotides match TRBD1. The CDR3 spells CACDRGSWNTIYF. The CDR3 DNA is TGTGCCTGCGACAGGGGTTCATGGAACACCATATATTTT.